These T cell receptor beta chains were read from a single sample in a study of Ad26.COV2.S vaccination and SARS-CoV-2 variants. Clones were read by immunoSEQ multiplex PCR, and TCRdb kept only the in-frame ones, dropping some. The sample has about half a million clones, 89% seen once. The source was peripheral blood, collected in a trial of Ad26.COV2.S vaccine versus placebo. The receptors stem from a person aged 18-60 years who received the Ad26.COV2.S COVID-19 vaccine or a placebo. The CDR3 runs from the conserved cysteine through the conserved F or W. The order of the fields is V gene, J gene, clone size, D gene, CDR3 length, CDR3 DNA, CDR3 protein. D genes are given only for firm matches. Not all rows give a size; the values are once, few, many and, for expanded clones, a class.

V gene: TRBV5-3; J gene: TRBJ2-1; clone size: once; D gene: -; CDR3 length: 11; CDR3 DNA: TGTGCCAGAAGCTTGCCGGCTGAGCAGTTCTTC; CDR3 protein: CARSLPAEQFF
V gene: TRBV4-1; J gene: TRBJ1-5; clone size: -; D gene: -; CDR3 length: 17; CDR3 DNA: TGCGCCAGCAGCCCAGTACGGGCGGACACCCTCAATCAGCCCCAGCATTTT; CDR3 protein: CASSPVRADTLNQPQHF
V gene: TRBV9; J gene: TRBJ2-1; clone size: -; D gene: -; CDR3 length: 13; CDR3 DNA: TGTGCCAGCAGCGTACTAGCTTATAATGAGCAGTTCTTC; CDR3 protein: CASSVLAYNEQFF
V gene: TRBV29-1; J gene: TRBJ1-1; clone size: -; D gene: -; CDR3 length: 10; CDR3 DNA: TGCAGCGGAGGTAACACTGAAGCTTTCTTT; CDR3 protein: CSGGNTEAFF
V gene: TRBV14; J gene: TRBJ1-6; clone size: -; D gene: -; CDR3 length: 15; CDR3 DNA: TGTGCCAGCAGTCACTCAAGCTCCTATAATTCACCCCTCCACTTT; CDR3 protein: CASSHSSSYNSPLHF
V gene: TRBV7-9; J gene: TRBJ2-1; clone size: -; D gene: -; CDR3 length: 13; CDR3 DNA: TGTGCCAGCAGCCACGACCCCGACAATGAGCAGTTCTTC; CDR3 protein: CASSHDPDNEQFF
V gene: TRBV5-1; J gene: TRBJ2-3; clone size: -; D gene: TRBD2; CDR3 length: 17; CDR3 DNA: TGCGCCAGCAGCAAATCTAGGACGGGAGGGAACACAGATACGCAGTATTTT; CDR3 protein: CASSKSRTGGNTDTQYF
V gene: TRBV24-1; J gene: TRBJ2-2; clone size: -; D gene: -; CDR3 length: 15; CDR3 DNA: TGTGCCACCAGTGATCCGGGGGGCCGTACCGGGGAGCTGTTTTTT; CDR3 protein: CATSDPGGRTGELFF
V gene: TRBV6-1; J gene: TRBJ1-1; clone size: -; D gene: -; CDR3 length: 14; CDR3 DNA: TGTGCCAGCAGTGAATGGGAGGGCCCCACTGAAGCTTTCTTT; CDR3 protein: CASSEWEGPTEAFF
V gene: TRBV30; J gene: TRBJ2-5; clone size: -; D gene: -; CDR3 length: 11; CDR3 DNA: TGTGCCTGGACTGGGGGGGAGACCCAGTACTTC; CDR3 protein: CAWTGGETQYF
V gene: TRBV15; J gene: TRBJ2-7; clone size: -; D gene: TRBD1; CDR3 length: 13; CDR3 DNA: TGTGCCACCAGAGACAGGGGGTTCGACGAGCAGTACTTC; CDR3 protein: CATRDRGFDEQYF
V gene: TRBV4-3; J gene: TRBJ2-1; clone size: -; D gene: -; CDR3 length: 15; CDR3 DNA: TGCGCCAGCAGCCAAGAAATCCGTGCGGTCAATGAGCAGTTCTTC; CDR3 protein: CASSQEIRAVNEQFF
V gene: TRBV5-5; J gene: TRBJ1-2; clone size: -; D gene: -; CDR3 length: 15; CDR3 DNA: TGTGCCAGCAGCTTGGCCGGGACCGATAACTATGGCTACACCTTC; CDR3 protein: CASSLAGTDNYGYTF
V gene: TRBV3-1/TRBV3-2; J gene: TRBJ1-1; clone size: -; D gene: -; CDR3 length: 14; CDR3 DNA: TGTGCCAGCAGTCCACAGGGAGGGAACACTGAAGCTTTCTTT; CDR3 protein: CASSPQGGNTEAFF
V gene: TRBV6-1; J gene: TRBJ2-1; clone size: once; D gene: -; CDR3 length: 11; CDR3 DNA: TGTGCCGGGTCGGAGGGCAATGAGCAGTTCTTC; CDR3 protein: CAGSEGNEQFF
V gene: TRBV7-9; J gene: TRBJ2-2; clone size: -; D gene: -; CDR3 length: 15; CDR3 DNA: TGTGCCAGCAGCTTTATAGGGTCGAACACCGGGGAGCTGTTTTTT; CDR3 protein: CASSFIGSNTGELFF
V gene: TRBV9; J gene: TRBJ1-1; clone size: few; D gene: TRBD1; CDR3 length: 15; CDR3 DNA: TGTGCCAGCAGCTCCGGACAGGGGGGAGGCACTGAAGCTTTCTTT; CDR3 protein: CASSSGQGGGTEAFF
V gene: TRBV28; J gene: TRBJ2-7; clone size: few; D gene: TRBD2; CDR3 length: 15; CDR3 DNA: TGTGCCAGCAGCCGACTAGCGGGAGGGTCCTACGAGCAGTACTTC; CDR3 protein: CASSRLAGGSYEQYF
V gene: TRBV21-1; J gene: TRBJ2-2; clone size: -; D gene: -; CDR3 length: 13; CDR3 DNA: TGTGCCAGCAGCAGGACCCATACCGGGGAGCTGTTTTTT; CDR3 protein: CASSRTHTGELFF
V gene: TRBV7-2; J gene: TRBJ2-7; clone size: -; D gene: -; CDR3 length: 14; CDR3 DNA: TGTGCCAGCAGCTTAGGGCAACCGACCTACGAGCAGTACTTC; CDR3 protein: CASSLGQPTYEQYF
V gene: TRBV6-6; J gene: TRBJ2-7; clone size: -; D gene: -; CDR3 length: 15; CDR3 DNA: TGTGCCAGCACCCCAGGGCACGGGAGCTCCTACGAGCAGTACTTC; CDR3 protein: CASTPGHGSSYEQYF
V gene: TRBV6-5; J gene: TRBJ2-3; clone size: -; D gene: TRBD2; CDR3 length: 14; CDR3 DNA: TGTGCCAGCAGACTAGCGGGCAGCACAGATACGCAGTATTTT; CDR3 protein: CASRLAGSTDTQYF
V gene: TRBV4-3; J gene: TRBJ2-1; clone size: -; D gene: TRBD2; CDR3 length: 15; CDR3 DNA: TGCGCCAGCAGCCAAGGACTAGCGGGGTACAATGAGCAGTTCTTC; CDR3 protein: CASSQGLAGYNEQFF
V gene: TRBV5-8; J gene: TRBJ2-1; clone size: -; D gene: -; CDR3 length: 18; CDR3 DNA: TGTGCCAGCAGCTTATATTTGCTGTTAAGGGACTCATACAATGAGCAGTTCTTC; CDR3 protein: CASSLYLLLRDSYNEQFF
V gene: TRBV6-1; J gene: TRBJ1-5; clone size: -; D gene: -; CDR3 length: 13; CDR3 DNA: TGTGCCAGCAGTGAATATAGGCCTCAGCCCCAGCATTTT; CDR3 protein: CASSEYRPQPQHF
V gene: TRBV5-1; J gene: TRBJ2-1; clone size: -; D gene: TRBD2; CDR3 length: 16; CDR3 DNA: TGCGCCAGCAGCCGAGGACTAGCGGGGGCCTACAATGAGCAGTTCTTC; CDR3 protein: CASSRGLAGAYNEQFF
V gene: TRBV10-3; J gene: TRBJ2-4; clone size: -; D gene: -; CDR3 length: 12; CDR3 DNA: TGTGCCATCAGTGAAAGGGGAAACATTCAGTACTTC; CDR3 protein: CAISERGNIQYF
V gene: TRBV4-1; J gene: TRBJ1-2; clone size: -; D gene: -; CDR3 length: 13; CDR3 DNA: TGCGCCAGCAGCCAAGCCGGGACCTATGGCTACACCTTC; CDR3 protein: CASSQAGTYGYTF
V gene: TRBV27; J gene: TRBJ2-1; clone size: -; D gene: TRBD2; CDR3 length: 16; CDR3 DNA: TGTGCCAGCAGTTTTTTGCTAGCGGGAGGTAGCAATGAGCAGTTCTTC; CDR3 protein: CASSFLLAGGSNEQFF
V gene: TRBV18; J gene: TRBJ2-7; clone size: -; D gene: -; CDR3 length: 12; CDR3 DNA: TGTGCCAGCTCACCTCTCTCATACGAGCAGTACTTC; CDR3 protein: CASSPLSYEQYF
V gene: TRBV7-4; J gene: TRBJ2-2; clone size: once; D gene: -; CDR3 length: 14; CDR3 DNA: TGTGCCAGCAGCCCCCCCGGGGGTACCGGGGAGCTGTTTTTT; CDR3 protein: CASSPPGGTGELFF
V gene: TRBV7-2; J gene: TRBJ2-2; clone size: -; D gene: -; CDR3 length: 16; CDR3 DNA: TGTGCCAGCAGCGCCCGGGGGGCGGGGGACACCGGGGAGCTGTTTTTT; CDR3 protein: CASSARGAGDTGELFF
V gene: TRBV7-9; J gene: TRBJ1-1; clone size: -; D gene: -; CDR3 length: 15; CDR3 DNA: TGTGCCAGCAGCTTAGCCGTGGGGAAGAACACTGAAGCTTTCTTT; CDR3 protein: CASSLAVGKNTEAFF
V gene: TRBV12-3/TRBV12-4; J gene: TRBJ1-1; clone size: -; D gene: -; CDR3 length: 11; CDR3 DNA: TGTGCCAGCAGGCGTGTGACTGAAGCTTTCTTT; CDR3 protein: CASRRVTEAFF
V gene: TRBV19; J gene: TRBJ2-1; clone size: once; D gene: TRBD2; CDR3 length: 14; CDR3 DNA: TGTGCTACCGGACTAGCGGGGATCTACAATGAGCAGTTCTTC; CDR3 protein: CATGLAGIYNEQFF
V gene: TRBV24-1; J gene: TRBJ2-2; clone size: once; D gene: TRBD2; CDR3 length: 16; CDR3 DNA: TGTGCCACCAGTGACCGACTAGCGGGAGATGACGGGGAGCTGTTTTTT; CDR3 protein: CATSDRLAGDDGELFF
V gene: TRBV12-3/TRBV12-4; J gene: TRBJ2-5; clone size: -; D gene: -; CDR3 length: 12; CDR3 DNA: TGTGCCAGCAGTAGGGCGGGGGAGACCCAGTACTTC; CDR3 protein: CASSRAGETQYF
V gene: TRBV28; J gene: TRBJ1-1; clone size: -; D gene: TRBD1; CDR3 length: 15; CDR3 DNA: TGTGCCAGCAGTTTAAGGGGGCACAACCCGCGTCGAGCTTTCTTT; CDR3 protein: CASSLRGHNPRRAFF
V gene: TRBV2; J gene: TRBJ1-2; clone size: once; D gene: -; CDR3 length: 14; CDR3 DNA: TGTGCCAGCAGTGAAGCGCAGGCGGACAATTTGGTCACCTTC; CDR3 protein: CASSEAQADNLVTF
V gene: TRBV18; J gene: TRBJ1-2; clone size: -; D gene: TRBD1; CDR3 length: 15; CDR3 DNA: TGTGCCAGCTCACATGACGGACAGGCTGATGGTGGCTACACCTTC; CDR3 protein: CASSHDGQADGGYTF
V gene: TRBV4-2; J gene: TRBJ1-6; clone size: few; D gene: -; CDR3 length: 18; CDR3 DNA: TGTGCCAGCAGCCAAGATTTGGTCGGGAGGCACGCGGATTCACCCCTCCACTTT; CDR3 protein: CASSQDLVGRHADSPLHF
V gene: TRBV18; J gene: TRBJ1-4; clone size: -; D gene: -; CDR3 length: 15; CDR3 DNA: TGTGCCAGCTCACCGAATCAGGGGAGGGATGAAAAACTGTTTTTT; CDR3 protein: CASSPNQGRDEKLFF
V gene: TRBV5-1; J gene: TRBJ1-1; clone size: once; D gene: -; CDR3 length: 12; CDR3 DNA: TGCGCCAGCAGCTTCCAGGGCGCTGAAGCTTTCTTT; CDR3 protein: CASSFQGAEAFF
V gene: TRBV3-1/TRBV3-2; J gene: TRBJ2-7; clone size: -; D gene: TRBD2; CDR3 length: 15; CDR3 DNA: TGTGCCAGCAGCCAAGGATCGAGCGGGAGACGCGAGCAGTACTTC; CDR3 protein: CASSQGSSGRREQYF
V gene: TRBV7-8; J gene: TRBJ2-3; clone size: -; D gene: TRBD1; CDR3 length: 16; CDR3 DNA: TGTGCCAGCAGCGAAGGGACAGGATCTAGCACAGATACGCAGTATTTT; CDR3 protein: CASSEGTGSSTDTQYF
V gene: TRBV2; J gene: TRBJ2-7; clone size: once; D gene: -; CDR3 length: 19; CDR3 DNA: TGTGCCAGCAGCAGCTACGCCGCTATCAGACAGTACCTCTCCTACGAGCAGTACTTC; CDR3 protein: CASSSYAAIRQYLSYEQYF
V gene: TRBV9; J gene: TRBJ2-7; clone size: -; D gene: -; CDR3 length: 12; CDR3 DNA: TGTGCCAGCAGCAGCGGGTCCTACGAGCAGTACTTC; CDR3 protein: CASSSGSYEQYF
V gene: TRBV9; J gene: TRBJ1-2; clone size: -; D gene: -; CDR3 length: 15; CDR3 DNA: TGTGCCAGCAGCGTAGGTGAGGGGCTATTCTATGGCTACACCTTC; CDR3 protein: CASSVGEGLFYGYTF
V gene: TRBV12-3/TRBV12-4; J gene: TRBJ2-7; clone size: -; D gene: TRBD2; CDR3 length: 13; CDR3 DNA: TGTGCCAGCACCTCGGGGGGGTCGGGGGAGCAGTACTTC; CDR3 protein: CASTSGGSGEQYF
V gene: TRBV7-9; J gene: TRBJ2-3; clone size: -; D gene: TRBD2; CDR3 length: 16; CDR3 DNA: TGTGCCAGCAGCGCGGTAGCGGGAGGAGTATCGGATACGCAGTATTTT; CDR3 protein: CASSAVAGGVSDTQYF
V gene: TRBV12-3/TRBV12-4; J gene: TRBJ2-7; clone size: once; D gene: -; CDR3 length: 13; CDR3 DNA: TGTGCCAGCAGTTTTGGCAGGGAATACGAGCAGTACTTC; CDR3 protein: CASSFGREYEQYF
V gene: TRBV27; J gene: TRBJ2-7; clone size: -; D gene: TRBD2; CDR3 length: 16; CDR3 DNA: TGTGCCAGCAGCCCGCCGGGAGCGGGAGGCTCCTACGAGCAGTACTTC; CDR3 protein: CASSPPGAGGSYEQYF
V gene: TRBV7-8; J gene: TRBJ2-3; clone size: once; D gene: -; CDR3 length: 14; CDR3 DNA: TGTGCCAGCAGGTCGGGGAATGGAGCAGATACGCAGTATTTT; CDR3 protein: CASRSGNGADTQYF
V gene: TRBV7-2; J gene: TRBJ2-7; clone size: -; D gene: -; CDR3 length: 12; CDR3 DNA: TGTGCCAGCAGCTTACTTGGTAACGAGCAGTACTTC; CDR3 protein: CASSLLGNEQYF
V gene: TRBV10-3; J gene: TRBJ2-1; clone size: -; D gene: -; CDR3 length: 11; CDR3 DNA: TGTGCCATCAGTGAAGGCCATGAGCAGTTCTTC; CDR3 protein: CAISEGHEQFF
V gene: TRBV5-5; J gene: TRBJ1-6; clone size: -; D gene: TRBD1; CDR3 length: 17; CDR3 DNA: TGTGCCAGCAGCTACAACCCGGGACAGGGACTGAGCTCACCCCTCCACTTT; CDR3 protein: CASSYNPGQGLSSPLHF
V gene: TRBV27; J gene: TRBJ2-7; clone size: few; D gene: -; CDR3 length: 16; CDR3 DNA: TGTGCCAGCAGTTTGTTTATGGGCAGAGTAACCTACGAGCAGTACTTC; CDR3 protein: CASSLFMGRVTYEQYF
V gene: TRBV5-1; J gene: TRBJ1-2; clone size: -; D gene: TRBD1; CDR3 length: 14; CDR3 DNA: TGCGCCAGCAGCTTGGTGACAGGGACCTATGGCTACACCTTC; CDR3 protein: CASSLVTGTYGYTF
V gene: TRBV7-9; J gene: TRBJ1-4; clone size: -; D gene: TRBD1; CDR3 length: 14; CDR3 DNA: TGTGCCAGCAGCGTTGGACAGGGGATCGAAAAACTGTTTTTT; CDR3 protein: CASSVGQGIEKLFF
V gene: TRBV10-2; J gene: TRBJ1-1; clone size: -; D gene: -; CDR3 length: 15; CDR3 DNA: TGCGCCAGCAGTGACCCAACAGGCATGAACACTGAAGCTTTCTTT; CDR3 protein: CASSDPTGMNTEAFF